These 29 T cell receptor beta chains were all obtained from the same sample, sequenced in a study of ipilimumab plus nivolumab after autologous stem cell transplantation. Produced via immunoSEQ multiplex PCR; TCRdb's table is partial and in-frame only. The sample comprises more than 9,500 clones, 60% to 80% of which are singletons, and roughly 28% rests with the top ten. Sequencing was performed on PBMCs, taken in a trial of ipilimumab plus nivolumab as post-transplant consolidation. These receptor sequences come from a male donor with diffuse large B-cell lymphoma.

The chain's CDR3 is CASSEGQGRGNEQFF. The CDR3 nucleotides read TGTGCCAGCAGCGAGGGACAGGGACGCGGGAATGAGCAGTTCTTC. The J gene is TRBJ2-1, the V gene TRBV11-3, with 9 bases that match TRBD1. This CDR3 comprises 15 residues. The V gene's germline CDR1 is SGHNT and CDR2 YENEEA. The J segment lost 7 bases and the V segment lost 5 bases, leaving 9 bases of the junction unmatched.

CDR3 bases: TGCGCCAGCAGCTCGGGACTAGCGGGGATCCAAAGGGGAGAGACCCAGTACTTC. Its protein is CASSSGLAGIQRGETQYF. This chain joins TRBV5-1 and TRBJ2-5; 13 nucleotides match TRBD2. Unmatched junction bases numbered 12, after V lost 3 bases and J lost 4 bases. The CDR3 is 18 residues long. Germline values: CDR1 SGHRS, CDR2 YFSETQ.

The rearrangement links TRBV30 to TRBJ2-7, with TRBD2 identical over 9 bases. The junction had 4 bases not matched to a gene; V was cut back by 2 bases and J by 2 bases. The CDR3 length is 14 residues. CDR1 and CDR2 from the germline V gene are GTSNPN and SVGIG (reference sequence). CDR3 nucleotide sequence: TGTGCCTGGAGTTTGAGCGGGGGGACCTACGAGCAGTACTTC. It is translated as CAWSLSGGTYEQYF.

V usage is TRBV2 and J usage is TRBJ2-1; 9 nucleotides line up with TRBD2. Per germline, CDR1 SNHLY and CDR2 FYNNEI. Trimming removed 7 bases from V and 6 bases from J; junction bases left unmatched: 7. The CDR3 is 14 residues long. CDR3 in amino acids: CASTKLAGPNEQFF. The CDR3 nucleotides read TGTGCCAGCACTAAGCTAGCGGGGCCCAATGAGCAGTTCTTC.

This chain joins TRBV5-1 and TRBJ1-1; TRBD1 matches at 7 bases. The CDR3 runs to 12 residues. Germline trimming cut 2 bases from V and 8 bases from J; bases unmatched to any gene: 3. In germline, CDR1 is SGHRS, CDR2 YFSETQ. CDR3 DNA sequence: TGCGCCAGCAGCTTTGAACAGGGGGAAGCTTTCTTT. Translated: CASSFEQGEAFF.

This chain uses TRBV14 with TRBJ2-7; D call uncertain. The V gene lost 0 bases and the J gene lost 6 bases, with 9 bases spanning the gap. CDR3 length: 13 amino acids. The germline V gene encodes CDR1 SGHDN and CDR2 FVKESK. CDR3 in amino acids: CASSQEANSEQYF. DNA for the CDR3: TGTGCCAGCAGCCAAGAAGCAAACAGCGAGCAGTACTTC.

The CDR3 coding sequence is TGCGCCAGCAGCTTGGCCATATCTAGCGGGATTGGTAATGAGCAGTTCTTC. Residues: CASSLAISSGIGNEQFF. The V and J genes are TRBV5-1 and TRBJ2-1, with 9 bases lining up with TRBD2. Germline V gene data show CDR1 as SGHRS and CDR2 as YFSETQ. There are 17 residues in the CDR3. Germline trimming cut 0 bases from V and 7 bases from J; bases unmatched to any gene: 11.

The chain has TRBV27 and TRBJ2-7, with 9 nucleotides matching TRBD2. V lost 6 bases, J lost 2 bases, and 8 bases stayed unmatched. Per germline, CDR1 MNHEY and CDR2 SMNVEV (reference sequence). This CDR3 spans 15 amino acids. CDR3 DNA sequence: TGTGCCAGCAGCCCGATAGCGGGAGCGGCCTACGAGCAGTACTTC. Translating it yields CASSPIAGAAYEQYF.

The chain couples TRBV6-1 to TRBJ2-3, with D possibly matching TRBD1 (5 bases). There are 14 residues in the CDR3. V was pared by 2 bases and J by 6 bases, with 12 bases between. The germline V gene encodes CDR1 MNHNS and CDR2 SASEGT. CDR3 amino acids: CASSESTGRDTQYF. CDR3 DNA: TGTGCCAGCAGTGAAAGTACAGGTCGGGATACGCAGTATTTT.

V usage is TRBV9 and J usage is TRBJ2-3; D is perhaps TRBD1 (6 bases). V was shortened by 7 bases and J by 0 bases, with 15 bases between the two germline ends. Per germline, CDR1 SGDLS and CDR2 YYNGEE. The length of the CDR3 is 15 residues. The chain's CDR3 is CASARGGGSTDTQYF. As DNA, the CDR3 is TGTGCCAGCGCCAGGGGTGGCGGAAGCACAGATACGCAGTATTTT.

The V and J genes are TRBV29-1 and TRBJ2-1; D gene ambiguous. Germline V gives CDR1 SQVTM, CDR2 ANQGSEA. The CDR3 length is 15 residues. Trimming stripped 0 bases from V and 2 bases from J, with 11 bases between. The CDR3 sequence is CSVEDPGDTYNEQFF. CDR3 in DNA: TGCAGCGTTGAAGATCCAGGTGACACCTACAATGAGCAGTTCTTC.

This clone was counted between two and nine times. The genes are TRBV6-1 and TRBJ2-7, with 8 bases lining up with TRBD2. With V trimmed by 6 bases and J by 6 bases, 7 bases remained unmatched. Germline-derived CDR1 and CDR2 are MNHNS and SASEGT. The CDR3 contains 13 residues. The CDR3 protein is CASRGLVVVEQYF. CDR3 in DNA: TGTGCCAGCAGGGGACTAGTGGTAGTCGAGCAGTACTTC.

The CDR3, as DNA: TGTGCCAGTAGTAGCTTTGGGAACGCGGTTGAGCAGTTCTTC. It yields the protein CASSSFGNAVEQFF. The chain is built from TRBV19 and TRBJ2-1; D is undetermined. Germline V gives CDR1 LNHDA, CDR2 SQIVND (reference sequence). V lost 4 bases and J 9 bases, leaving 16 bases between the germline ends. The CDR3 totals 14 residues.

This chain links TRBV29-1 with TRBJ1-4; D gene uncertain. V was cut by 2 bases and J by 2 bases, with 6 bases left in between. The germline V gene has CDR1 SQVTM and CDR2 ANQGSEA. This CDR3 region has 13 residues. CDR3 protein: CSVEPLTNEKLFF. CDR3 in DNA: TGCAGCGTTGAACCCCTGACTAATGAAAAACTGTTTTTT.

The gene calls are TRBV11-3 and TRBJ1-3, with TRBD1 matching 10 bases. With V trimmed by 5 bases and J by 3 bases, 4 bases remained unmatched. Germline V gives CDR1 SGHNT, CDR2 YENEEA. The CDR3 totals 15 residues. Here the CDR3 DNA reads TGTGCCAGCAGCCCGGGACAGGGGTATGGAAACACCATATATTTT. This gives the protein CASSPGQGYGNTIYF.

The chain uses TRBV5-8 and TRBJ2-7; 9 nucleotides line up with TRBD1. Germline CDR1 and CDR2: SGHTS and YDEGEE. CDR3 length: 15 amino acids. The V gene end was trimmed by 0 bases and the J gene end by 5 bases; junction bases not matched to a gene: 6. The CDR3 sequence: CASSLAPGQGHEQYF. As DNA, the CDR3 is TGTGCCAGCAGCTTGGCCCCGGGACAGGGCCACGAGCAGTACTTC.

V gene TRBV18 combines with J gene TRBJ2-5; the match to TRBD2 covers 7 bases. CDR1 and CDR2 from the germline V gene are KGHSH and LQKENI. The CDR3 contains 14 residues. The ends lost 3 bases at V and 5 bases at J; junction bases unmatched: 6. The CDR3: CASSPAGVFETQYF. The CDR3 nucleotides are TGTGCCAGCTCACCGGCGGGAGTCTTTGAGACCCAGTACTTC.

The chain carries TRBV7-8 and TRBJ2-5; a weak D match, TRBD1 (5 bases). The J call is uncertain, as TRBJ2-7 better fits the DNA end. CDR3 length: 16 residues. Germline values: CDR1 SGHVS, CDR2 FQNEAQ. In nucleotides, the CDR3 is TGTGCCAGCAGCTTATTTGTGACAGTGACCACCTACGAGCAGTACTTC. Amino acid sequence: CASSLFVTVTTYEQYF.

The rearrangement links TRBV25-1 to TRBJ2-7, with TRBD1 matching 8 bases. The trim removed 2 bases at V and 2 bases at J, leaving 5 bases unmatched. There are 15 residues in the CDR3. Germline-derived CDR1 and CDR2 are MGHDK and SYGVNS. CDR3 nucleotide sequence: TGTGCCAGCAGTGAACTACCGACAGGGGCCTACGAGCAGTACTTC. Protein product: CASSELPTGAYEQYF.

This clone was detected once. The genes are TRBV2 and TRBJ1-2, with D unresolved. Germline CDR1 and CDR2: SNHLY and FYNNEI. Trimming pared 4 bases from V and 4 bases from J, leaving 19 bases between. The CDR3 consists of 16 residues. CDR3 in amino acids: CASSAIGVHVSYGYTF. As DNA, the CDR3 is TGTGCCAGCAGTGCGATCGGGGTCCACGTATCCTATGGCTACACCTTC.

The chain links TRBV5-1 to TRBJ2-7, with D uncertain. With 4 bases removed from V and 3 bases from J, the gap between germline ends came to 14 bases. Germline assignment: CDR1 SGHRS and CDR2 YFSETQ. The CDR3 contains 14 residues. The CDR3, as DNA: TGCGCCAGCAGCCCAGGCCAGTGGTTCTACGAGCAGTACTTC. It encodes CASSPGQWFYEQYF.

The chain combines TRBV7-6 with TRBJ2-5; maybe TRBD2 (6 bases). The CDR3 loop spans 15 amino acids. V gave up 2 bases and J gave up 5 bases, with 15 bases separating them. Per germline, CDR1 SGHVS and CDR2 FNYEAQ. For the CDR3, the DNA is TGTGCCAGCAGCTTAACGGACTACCTGCCCGAGACCCAGTACTTC. Translation: CASSLTDYLPETQYF.

The V and J genes are TRBV2 and TRBJ2-7, with D possibly being TRBD1 (6 bases). Germline V lookup: CDR1 SNHLY, CDR2 FYNNEI. The CDR3 loop spans 14 amino acids. The V end lost 5 bases, the J end lost 1 base, and 12 bases lay between the germline ends. The CDR3 reads CASSPRTASYEQYF. The CDR3 DNA is TGTGCCAGCAGTCCACGGACAGCGTCCTACGAGCAGTACTTC.

This clone was observed a few times. The chain carries TRBV7-9 and TRBJ2-7, with D possibly matching TRBD2 (5 bases). Trimming took 4 bases from V and 5 from J, leaving 15 bases between them. The CDR3 runs 14 residues. Germline loops: CDR1 SEHNR, CDR2 FQNEAQ (reference sequence). CDR3 in amino acids: CASSWPGTRHEQYF. In nucleotides, the CDR3 is TGTGCCAGCAGCTGGCCGGGAACCAGGCACGAGCAGTACTTC.

The V gene is TRBV30, the J gene TRBJ2-1; 7 nucleotides line up with TRBD2. Trimming took 4 bases from V and 5 from J; bases not matched to a gene: 5. Germline CDR1 and CDR2: GTSNPN and SVGIG (reference sequence). CDR3 size: 13 residues. The CDR3 coding sequence is TGTGCCTGGACCAGCGGGGTCCACAATGAGCAGTTCTTC. It is translated as CAWTSGVHNEQFF.

The chain recombines TRBV2 with TRBJ2-2; D may be TRBD1 (7 bases). Germline CDR1 is SNHLY and CDR2 is FYNNEI. Trimming took off 5 bases at V and 2 bases at J, with 18 bases between the two ends. The CDR3 consists of 17 residues. The DNA for the CDR3 is TGTGCCAGCAGTCGGACAGGAGGAGGGATTAACACCGGGGAGCTGTTTTTT. Protein sequence: CASSRTGGGINTGELFF.

This chain joins TRBV18 and TRBJ1-2, with 8 bases identical to TRBD1. Germline CDR1 and CDR2: KGHSH and LQKENI. J was trimmed by 3 bases and V by 3 bases; bases with no gene match: 0. The CDR3 length is 13 residues. The CDR3 DNA reads as TGTGCCAGCTCACCGACAGGGGACTATGGCTACACCTTC. Amino acids: CASSPTGDYGYTF.

Written as DNA, the CDR3 is TGTGCCAGTAGTATTCAAGGGCCCACAGATACGCAGTATTTT. This sequence encodes CASSIQGPTDTQYF. The chain carries TRBV19 and TRBJ2-3, with D unclear. V gave up 3 bases and J gave up 2 bases, with 9 bases separating them. Germline V gene lookup returns CDR1 LNHDA and CDR2 SQIVND (reference sequence). This CDR3 contains 14 residues.

This clone has more than one count but fewer than ten. The chain links TRBV5-1 to TRBJ2-3, with 13 bases fitting TRBD2. CDR3 size: 17 residues. CDR1 SGHRS and CDR2 YFSETQ come from the germline V gene. After removal of 2 bases from V and 0 bases from J, the junction contained 3 bases not matched to a gene. CDR3: CASSLTSGRGSTDTQYF. The CDR3 DNA follows: TGCGCCAGCAGCTTAACTAGCGGGAGGGGTAGCACAGATACGCAGTATTTT.